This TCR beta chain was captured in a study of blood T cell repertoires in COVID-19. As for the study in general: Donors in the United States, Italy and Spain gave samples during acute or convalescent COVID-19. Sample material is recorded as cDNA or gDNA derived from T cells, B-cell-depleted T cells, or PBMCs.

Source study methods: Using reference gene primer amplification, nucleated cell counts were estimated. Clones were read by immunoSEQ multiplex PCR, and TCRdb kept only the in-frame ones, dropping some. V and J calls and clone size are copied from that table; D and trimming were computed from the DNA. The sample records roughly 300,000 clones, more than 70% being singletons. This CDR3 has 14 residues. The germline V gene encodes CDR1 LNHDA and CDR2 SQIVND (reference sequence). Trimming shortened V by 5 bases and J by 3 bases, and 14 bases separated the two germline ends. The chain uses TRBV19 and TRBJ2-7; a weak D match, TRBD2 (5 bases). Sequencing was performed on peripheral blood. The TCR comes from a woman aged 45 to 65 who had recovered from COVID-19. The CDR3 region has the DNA TGTGCCAGTAGTGCGAGGCGGGCAAGCTACGAGCAGTACTTC. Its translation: CASSARRASYEQYF.